This T cell receptor beta chain emerged from a study of cytomegalovirus exposure and HLA in healthy donors. The study's findings and limits: An analysis that came later showed most CMV-associated TCR beta chains appearing HLA-restricted. Presence/absence analyses assumed roughly uniform sequencing depth across donors. Reported findings show TCR beta sequences accurately forecast HLA-A and HLA-B alleles in most subjects.

As to this clone: Antigen: not known.

Donors sampled were nominally healthy, though unrecorded immune exposures were likely. The PCR employed 60 Vbeta primers together with 13 Jbeta primers. Produced via immunoSEQ multiplex PCR; TCRdb's table is partial and in-frame only. The table shows over 85,000 clones, with about 80% occurring only once. The clonotype was recovered from a female donor in good health and CMV-seropositive. The sequenced sample consisted of PBMCs.

The CDR3 DNA is TGTGCCAGTAGTATAGGTGTACAATACGAGCAGTACTTC. Its protein product is CASSIGVQYEQYF. The chain couples TRBV19 to TRBJ2-7; D remains ambiguous. Trimming cost V 1 base and J 4 bases, with 8 bases left between them. Germline V CDR1 and CDR2: LNHDA, SQIVND (reference sequence). CDR3 size: 13 residues.